Presented here are 3 T cell receptor beta chains from one specimen sequenced in a study of human T cells and chemical hapten exposure. Each CDR3 protein is one row after TCRdb ran MiXCR on the RACE reads. Among more than 300,000 distinct CDR3 sequences, about 5% were seen once, and the ten largest hold less than 9%. Time point noted: pre-sensitization, week 0. Treatment noted: therapeutic diphenylcyclopropenone sensitization with weekly scalp DPC. The sequenced sample was whole blood, obtained in connection with sensitization to the hapten diphenylcyclopropenone (DPC). The receptor set was obtained from a woman between 18 and 30 years old with alopecia areata. Some clones in this sample may be carry-over from other donors' samples.

The chain couples TRBV5-1 to TRBJ2-3, with D possibly being TRBD2 (6 bases). CDR1 and CDR2 (germline): SGHRS, YFSETQ. Trimming removed 3 bases at V and 4 bases at J, with 15 bases between. CDR3 length: 15 amino acids. As DNA, the CDR3 is TGCGCCAGCAGCTCATCGGGGGATTGGCCAGATACGCAGTATTTT. Translated: CASSSSGDWPDTQYF.

This chain links TRBV5-6 with TRBJ1-6, with D tentatively TRBD1 (5 bases). The CDR3 totals 14 residues. Trimming shortened V by 4 bases and J by 8 bases, and 13 bases separated the two germline ends. The germline gives CDR1 SGHDT, CDR2 YYEEEE. CDR3 sequence: CASSRDGPYSPLHF. CDR3 sequence (DNA): TGTGCCAGCAGCCGGGACGGACCTTATTCACCCCTCCACTTT. The variable domain in full, completed from reference TRBV5-6 and TRBJ1-6, reads DAGVTQSPTHLIKTRGQQVTLRCSPKSGHDTVSWYQQALGQGPQFIFQYYEEEERQRGNFPDRFSGHQFPNYSSELNVNALLLGDSALYLCASSRDGPYSPLHFGNGTRLTVT.

The rearrangement links TRBV12-3 or TRBV12-4 to TRBJ2-2; D gene uncertain. The CDR3 sequence is 15 residues long. Trimming took 6 bases from V and 1 from J, leaving 12 bases between them. Here the CDR3 reads CASRRESVNTGELFF. CDR3 DNA sequence: TGTGCCAGCAGACGCGAATCCGTGAACACCGGGGAGCTGTTTTTT.